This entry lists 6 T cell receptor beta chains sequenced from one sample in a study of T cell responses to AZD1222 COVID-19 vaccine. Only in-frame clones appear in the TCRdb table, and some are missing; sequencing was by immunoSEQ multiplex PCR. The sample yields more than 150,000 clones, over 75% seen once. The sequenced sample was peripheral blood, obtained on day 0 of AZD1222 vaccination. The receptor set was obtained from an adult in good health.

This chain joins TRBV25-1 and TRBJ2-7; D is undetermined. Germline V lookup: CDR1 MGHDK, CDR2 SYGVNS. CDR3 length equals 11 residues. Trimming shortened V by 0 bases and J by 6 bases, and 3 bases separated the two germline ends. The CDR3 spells CASSEYLEQYF. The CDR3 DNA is TGTGCCAGCAGTGAATATCTCGAGCAGTACTTC.

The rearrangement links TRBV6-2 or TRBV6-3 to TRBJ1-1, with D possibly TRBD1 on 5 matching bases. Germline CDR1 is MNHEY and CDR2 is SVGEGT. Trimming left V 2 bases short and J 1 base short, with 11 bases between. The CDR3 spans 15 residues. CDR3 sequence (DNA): TGTGCCAGCAGTTACGGTGGGACGGGGAACACTGAAGCTTTCTTT. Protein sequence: CASSYGGTGNTEAFF.

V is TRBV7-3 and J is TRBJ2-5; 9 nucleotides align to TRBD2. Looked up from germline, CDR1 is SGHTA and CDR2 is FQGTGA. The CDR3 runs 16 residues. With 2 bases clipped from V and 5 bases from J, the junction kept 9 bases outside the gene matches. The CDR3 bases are TGTGCCAGCAGCTTAGGGACTAGCTTGTTTAGTGAGACCCAGTACTTC. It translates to CASSLGTSLFSETQYF.

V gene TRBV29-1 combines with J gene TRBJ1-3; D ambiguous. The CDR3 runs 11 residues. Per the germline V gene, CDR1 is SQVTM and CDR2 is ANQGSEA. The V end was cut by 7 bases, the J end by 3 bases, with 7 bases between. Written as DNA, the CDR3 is TGCAGCGCGACCTTTGGAAACACCATATATTTT. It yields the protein CSATFGNTIYF.

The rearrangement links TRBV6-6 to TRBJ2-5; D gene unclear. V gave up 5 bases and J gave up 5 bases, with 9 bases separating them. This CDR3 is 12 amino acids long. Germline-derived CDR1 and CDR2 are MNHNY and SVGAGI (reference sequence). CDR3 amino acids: CASSPPVETQYF. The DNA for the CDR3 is TGTGCCAGCAGTCCCCCCGTGGAGACCCAGTACTTC.

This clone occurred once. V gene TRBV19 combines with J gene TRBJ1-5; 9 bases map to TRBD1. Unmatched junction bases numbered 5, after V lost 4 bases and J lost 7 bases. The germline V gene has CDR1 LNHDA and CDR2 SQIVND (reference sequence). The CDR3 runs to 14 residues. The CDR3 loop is CASSTGTGRQPQHF. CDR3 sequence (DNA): TGTGCCAGTAGTACCGGGACAGGGCGGCAGCCCCAGCATTTT.